The 27 T cell receptor beta chains below all came from one sample that was sequenced in a study of cytomegalovirus exposure and HLA in healthy donors. In the PCR, 60 Vbeta and 13 Jbeta primers were used. The method was immunoSEQ multiplex PCR; TCRdb's version includes in-frame clones alone and lacks a portion of them. The repertoire has some 190,000 clones, about four fifths of them found once; the top ten carry roughly 1.4%. The sample was PBMCs. The receptors stem from a man aged 35 to 55 in good health and CMV-seronegative.

This clone came up a few times. The chain has TRBV9 and TRBJ1-4, with D hard to call. This CDR3 is built from 14 residues. V lost 4 bases and J lost 8, with 15 bases in between. Germline V gives CDR1 SGDLS, CDR2 YYNGEE. The CDR3 DNA is TGTGCCAGCAGCTTCGAATATAGCGGGGAAAAACTGTTTTTT. It yields the protein CASSFEYSGEKLFF.

The chain is built from TRBV4-1 and TRBJ1-2; weak D call: TRBD1 (6 bases). Germline CDR1 is MGHRA and CDR2 is YSYEKL. The CDR3 totals 16 residues. The V end was cut by 0 bases, the J end by 3 bases, with 14 bases between. The chain's CDR3 is CASSQDENRVDYGYTF. The CDR3 bases are TGCGCCAGCAGCCAAGATGAGAACAGGGTGGACTATGGCTACACCTTC.

The CDR3 region is CASSARDRGSNSPLHF. As DNA, the CDR3 is TGTGCCAGCAGCGCCCGGGACAGGGGGAGTAATTCACCCCTCCACTTT. The chain has TRBV9 and TRBJ1-6, with 11 bases aligning to TRBD1. In germline, CDR1 is SGDLS, CDR2 YYNGEE. The CDR3 runs to 16 residues. Germline trimming cut 3 bases from V and 6 bases from J; bases unmatched to any gene: 5.

The rearrangement links TRBV4-3 to TRBJ2-1, with 7 bases identical to TRBD1. The CDR3 consists of 16 residues. After removal of 0 bases from V and 2 bases from J, the junction contained 4 bases not matched to a gene. Per the germline V gene, CDR1 is LGHNA and CDR2 is YSLEER. This CDR3 is CASSQDQGGTYNEQFF. As DNA, the CDR3 is TGCGCCAGCAGCCAAGATCAAGGGGGCACCTACAATGAGCAGTTCTTC.

DNA of the CDR3: TGTGCCAGCACCTCGGCAGGGGGCGGCAATCAGCCCCAGCATTTT. This encodes CASTSAGGGNQPQHF. The chain uses TRBV28 and TRBJ1-5, with 8 bases matching TRBD1. The trim removed 7 bases at V and 2 bases at J, leaving 7 bases unmatched. This CDR3 is built from 15 residues. CDR1 and CDR2 from the germline V gene are MDHEN and SYDVKM.

This chain joins TRBV7-3 and TRBJ2-1, with TRBD2 identical over 13 bases. The germline gives CDR1 SGHTA, CDR2 FQGTGA. V gave up 1 base and J gave up 9 bases; unmatched junction bases: 9. This CDR3 comprises 17 residues. This chain's CDR3 is CASSLNRQRLAGGEQFF. The CDR3, as DNA: TGTGCCAGCAGCTTAAATCGTCAAAGACTAGCGGGGGGTGAGCAGTTCTTC.

The V and J genes are TRBV4-3 and TRBJ2-1; 11 nucleotides agree with TRBD2. Germline trimming cut 0 bases from V and 12 bases from J; bases unmatched to any gene: 10. The CDR3 is made up of 16 amino acids. Per germline, CDR1 LGHNA and CDR2 YSLEER. In DNA, the CDR3 is TGCGCCAGCAGCCAAGATCCGGGGCTAGCGGGGGGTGGGCAGTTCTTC. Amino acids: CASSQDPGLAGGGQFF.

The chain combines TRBV7-3 with TRBJ2-2; TRBD1 aligns across 7 bases. Germline V lookup: CDR1 SGHTA, CDR2 FQGTGA. The CDR3 consists of 15 residues. Trimming removed 5 bases from V and 0 bases from J; junction bases left unmatched: 3. This CDR3 is CASSPDRTNTGELFF. The CDR3 DNA reads as TGTGCCAGCAGCCCGGACAGGACGAACACCGGGGAGCTGTTTTTT.

This clone was picked up a small number of times. The chain links TRBV6-6 to TRBJ2-5; D possibly corresponds to TRBD2 (5 bases). Germline V CDR1 and CDR2: MNHNY, SVGAGI (reference sequence). This CDR3 is 12 amino acids long. Trimming pared 8 bases from V and 5 bases from J, leaving 12 bases between. The CDR3 loop is CASARRMETQYF. The DNA for the CDR3 is TGTGCCAGCGCCAGGAGGATGGAGACCCAGTACTTC.

The chain employs TRBV28 and TRBJ2-5; 7 nucleotides match TRBD2. The V gene's germline CDR1 is MDHEN and CDR2 SYDVKM. This CDR3 has 16 amino acids. The junction had 8 bases not matched to a gene; V was cut back by 3 bases and J by 1 base. This CDR3 is CASSFLREALQETQYF. CDR3 in DNA: TGTGCCAGCAGTTTCCTACGGGAGGCGCTCCAAGAGACCCAGTACTTC.

In its sample, this clone was seen a few times. The CDR3 spells CSALPQETQYF. The CDR3, as DNA: TGCAGTGCTCTACCCCAAGAGACCCAGTACTTC. The chain combines TRBV20-1 with TRBJ2-5; D gene ambiguous. Germline loops: CDR1 DFQATT, CDR2 SNEGSKA (reference sequence). The V end was cut by 5 bases, the J end by 1 base, with 5 bases between. The CDR3 sequence is 11 residues long.

V usage is TRBV28 and J usage is TRBJ1-3; D is undetermined. Deletions cut 4 bases from V and 0 bases from J, with 13 bases between. This CDR3 has 16 residues. CDR1 MDHEN and CDR2 SYDVKM come from the germline V gene. CDR3 coding DNA: TGTGCCAGCAGTTCTCTCGGGGAGAGCTCTGGAAACACCATATATTTT. This gives the protein CASSSLGESSGNTIYF.

This clone was recorded a few times. The chain joins TRBV9 to TRBJ2-3; 9 bases are a match to TRBD2. The CDR3 runs to 17 residues. CDR1 is SGDLS, CDR2 YYNGEE, per germline. The ends lost 4 bases at V and 3 bases at J; junction bases unmatched: 12. CDR3 coding DNA: TGTGCCAGCAGCTCTCTTAGCGGGGGCGTCCCGACAGATACGCAGTATTTT. Encoded protein: CASSSLSGGVPTDTQYF.

The V and J genes are TRBV19 and TRBJ2-7; D is uncertain. Germline CDR1 LNHDA, CDR2 SQIVND (reference sequence). CDR3 length: 13 amino acids. V lost 5 bases, J lost 4 bases, and 12 bases lay in between. The CDR3: CASSERLPYEQYF. CDR3 DNA sequence: TGTGCCAGTAGTGAACGGTTACCTTACGAGCAGTACTTC.

This chain joins TRBV6-5 and TRBJ2-7, with 10 bases lining up with TRBD1. The ends lost 2 bases at V and 2 bases at J; junction bases unmatched: 3. In germline, CDR1 is MNHEY, CDR2 SVGAGI. The CDR3 is 15 amino acids. CDR3 region: CASSYMDRGAYEQYF. The CDR3 DNA reads TGTGCCAGCAGTTACATGGACAGGGGGGCCTACGAGCAGTACTTC.

The gene calls are TRBV10-3 and TRBJ2-7, with 8 bases fitting TRBD2. Germline V gives CDR1 ENHRY, CDR2 SYGVKD. Trimming at V came to 4 bases and at J to 6 bases, leaving 2 bases not matched to a gene. The CDR3 contains 12 residues. CDR3 amino acids: CAISGTSSEQYF. CDR3 bases: TGTGCCATCAGTGGGACTAGCTCCGAGCAGTACTTC.

This clone has a handful of counts. The chain recombines TRBV18 with TRBJ2-2; 9 nucleotides agree with TRBD1. The germline V gene has CDR1 KGHSH and CDR2 LQKENI. The CDR3 runs to 16 residues. J gave up 2 bases and V 3 bases, and 4 bases lay outside the gene matches. The CDR3 DNA is TGTGCCAGCTCACCGACGACAGGGGGAAACACCGGGGAGCTGTTTTTT. Amino acid sequence: CASSPTTGGNTGELFF.

This clone occurred once. V is TRBV29-1 and J is TRBJ1-2, with D perhaps TRBD1 (5 bases). Trimming removed 3 bases from V and 5 bases from J, with 13 bases in between. This CDR3 is 13 amino acids long. CDR1 SQVTM and CDR2 ANQGSEA come from the germline V gene. The chain's CDR3 is CSVDAPGVYGYTF. The CDR3 DNA reads as TGCAGCGTTGATGCCCCGGGGGTATATGGCTACACCTTC.

The rearrangement links TRBV11-2 to TRBJ2-2; unclear D gene. From germline, CDR1 is SGHAT and CDR2 FQNNGV. The CDR3 has 14 residues. V was shortened by 11 bases and J by 0 bases, with 13 bases between the two germline ends. CDR3 sequence reads: CAYRLVANTGELFF. The CDR3 nucleotides read TGTGCCTACCGACTGGTCGCGAACACCGGGGAGCTGTTTTTT.

This chain connects TRBV19 to TRBJ2-3; 7 bases align to TRBD2. This CDR3 has 16 amino acids. Germline values: CDR1 LNHDA, CDR2 SQIVND (reference sequence). The V and J ends lost 8 bases and 4 bases, in that order; junction bases with no gene match: 15. In nucleotides, the CDR3 is TGTGCCAGTTCCCGCCCCGGTGGGAGGGAAGCAGATACGCAGTATTTT. Amino acid sequence: CASSRPGGREADTQYF.

The J gene is TRBJ2-7, the V gene TRBV11-3; D is perhaps TRBD1 (6 bases). CDR3 length: 14 residues. Germline loops: CDR1 SGHNT, CDR2 YENEEA. V shed 3 bases and J shed 6 bases, with 15 bases lying between them. This CDR3 is CASSFRTATGEQYF. The CDR3 DNA sequence: TGTGCCAGCAGCTTTCGGACAGCGACGGGCGAGCAGTACTTC.

The gene calls are TRBV7-9 and TRBJ2-7; tentative D call: TRBD1 (5 bases). The CDR3 runs to 13 residues. Germline V gene lookup returns CDR1 SEHNR and CDR2 FQNEAQ (reference sequence). In DNA, the CDR3 is TGTGCTAGTGAACAGGCTCATTCCTACGAGCAGTACTTC. This encodes CASEQAHSYEQYF.

V gene TRBV5-1 combines with J gene TRBJ1-2, with TRBD1 as a possible D gene (5 bases). The V end lost 4 bases, the J end lost 3 bases, and 13 bases lay between the germline ends. The germline V gene encodes CDR1 SGHRS and CDR2 YFSETQ. This CDR3 is 14 amino acids long. The CDR3 nucleotides read TGCGCCAGCAGCCCCGGGGGTGCCCACTATGGCTACACCTTC. It codes for CASSPGGAHYGYTF.

V gene TRBV5-1 combines with J gene TRBJ2-2, with 8 nucleotides matching TRBD2. The junction had 7 bases not matched to a gene; V was cut back by 0 bases and J by 6 bases. CDR1 is SGHRS and CDR2 is YFSETQ in the germline V gene. The CDR3 extends over 16 amino acids. This CDR3 is CASSLGTSGLPGELFF. The CDR3 DNA sequence: TGCGCCAGCAGCTTGGGAACTAGCGGTCTTCCCGGGGAGCTGTTTTTT.

The chain has TRBV6-1 and TRBJ1-1, with D perhaps matching TRBD1 (5 bases). Germline lookup yields CDR1 MNHNS and CDR2 SASEGT. CDR3 length equals 13 residues. V lost 5 bases and J lost 4, with 11 bases in between. As DNA, the CDR3 is TGTGCCAGCAGTAAACAGGTACTCACTGAAGCTTTCTTT. This encodes CASSKQVLTEAFF.

This clone was seen a few times. The chain links TRBV25-1 to TRBJ2-2; TRBD2 matches at 16 bases. The CDR3 contains 18 residues. The trim removed 3 bases at V and 3 bases at J, leaving 4 bases unmatched. Germline V CDR1 and CDR2: MGHDK, SYGVNS. This CDR3 is CASSEGLAGGRHTGELFF. As DNA, the CDR3 is TGTGCCAGCAGTGAGGGACTAGCGGGAGGGCGTCACACCGGGGAGCTGTTTTTT.

The chain carries TRBV5-6 and TRBJ2-3; 7 bases line up with TRBD1. Germline CDR1 and CDR2: SGHDT and YYEEEE. V was clipped by 4 bases and J by 4 bases; unmatched bases: 6. This CDR3 is 14 amino acids long. The CDR3: CASSGDSSADTQYF. CDR3 in DNA: TGTGCCAGCAGCGGGGACAGCTCCGCAGATACGCAGTATTTT.